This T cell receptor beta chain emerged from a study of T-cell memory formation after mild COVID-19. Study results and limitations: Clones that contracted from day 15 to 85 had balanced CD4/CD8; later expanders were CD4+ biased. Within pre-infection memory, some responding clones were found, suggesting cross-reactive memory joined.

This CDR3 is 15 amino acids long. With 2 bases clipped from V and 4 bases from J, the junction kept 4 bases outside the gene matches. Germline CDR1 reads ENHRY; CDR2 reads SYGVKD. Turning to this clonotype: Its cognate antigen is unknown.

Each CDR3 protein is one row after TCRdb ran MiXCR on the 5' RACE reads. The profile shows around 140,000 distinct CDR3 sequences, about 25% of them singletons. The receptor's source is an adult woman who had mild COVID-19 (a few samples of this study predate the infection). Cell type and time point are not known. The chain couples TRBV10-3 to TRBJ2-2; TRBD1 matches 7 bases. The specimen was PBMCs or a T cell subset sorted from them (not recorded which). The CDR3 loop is CAISERDRATGELFF. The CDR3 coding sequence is TGTGCCATCAGTGAGCGGGACAGAGCCACCGGGGAGCTGTTTTTT.